These 24 T cell receptor gamma chains came from one sample sequenced in a study of gamma delta lymphoproliferative disorders and STAT genes. TCRdb reanalysed the multiplex PCR reads via CATT. This sample has some 2,400 gamma-chain clones; approximately 10% occur once, and the top ten carry roughly 9%. Sequencing used genomic DNA taken from PBMCs of patients and controls. Sequenced: blood. The receptors stem from a human donor in good health.

Within the sample, this clone is medium-sized. The CDR3 spells CAAWDYGSWFKIF. The CDR3 coding sequence is TGTGCTGCGTGGGATTATGGAAGTTGGTTCAAGATATTT. This sequence joins TRGV10 and TRGJP1. The J gene was missing in TCRdb and was found by matching the end of the DNA to germline. TRGV10 is classed as an ORF, of uncertain function. V gave up 8 bases and J gave up 9 bases; unmatched junction bases: 10. This CDR3 has 13 amino acids.

In its sample, this clone is medium-sized. The chain is built from TRGV2 and TRGJP2. TCRdb does not report a J gene; here it was assigned by matching the DNA to germline references. Germline CDR1 reads EGSNGY; CDR2 reads YDSYNSKV. With V trimmed by 1 base and J by 11 bases, 7 bases remained unmatched. The length of the CDR3 is 13 residues. CDR3 sequence reads: CATWDGRGWIKTF. DNA of the CDR3: TGTGCCACCTGGGACGGCCGTGGGTGGATCAAGACGTTT.

Details on this clone: The protein TCRdb lists belongs to a much larger clone and differs from this DNA's translation at residue 11, which points to a read error; the protein shown is made from the DNA. No call exists for the J gene, whereas the V gene is TRGV4. The length of the CDR3 is 13 residues. Germline assignment: CDR1 EGSTGY and CDR2 YDSYTSSV. The CDR3 here is CATWDPRYYKNLF. The CDR3 bases are TGTGCCACCTGGGACCCCCGCTATTATAAGAACCTCTTT.

This clone is medium-sized within its sample. The V gene reported is TRGV5; the J gene is uncalled. CDR1 and CDR2 (germline): VINAFY, YDVSNSKD. The CDR3 contains 9 residues. Here the CDR3 DNA reads TGTGCCACCTGGGACGGTCGAGTCTTT. Residues: CATWDGRVF.

This clone is deemed medium-sized. J is TRGJP2 and V is TRGV2. TCRdb does not report a J gene; here it was assigned by matching the DNA to germline references. Losses at the gene ends were 0 bases for V and 3 bases for J; bases not matched to a gene: 10. Germline-derived CDR1 and CDR2 are EGSNGY and YDSYNSKV. This CDR3 comprises 17 residues. DNA of the CDR3: TGTGCCACCTGGGACGGGCGGGCTGGAGGTAGTGATTGGATCAAGACGTTT. Protein: CATWDGRAGGSDWIKTF.

By its share, this clone is medium-sized. V gene TRGV10 combines with J gene TRGJP1. The J gene comes from matching the DNA to germline here; TCRdb lacks it. TRGV10 is annotated as an ORF whose role is uncertain. The CDR3 has 15 amino acids. V lost 8 bases and J lost 6; bases outside the gene matches: 13. As DNA, the CDR3 is TGTGCTGCGTGGGATTATAAGGGCTCTGGTTGGTTCAAGATATTT. Translating it yields CAAWDYKGSGWFKIF.

This clone qualifies as medium-sized. The chain uses TRGV4 and TRGJ1 or TRGJ2. Because TCRdb records no J gene, it was assigned here through a match of the DNA to germline. CDR3 length equals 11 residues. CDR1 and CDR2 (germline): EGSTGY, YDSYTSSV. The V gene end was trimmed by 4 bases and the J gene end by 12 bases; junction bases not matched to a gene: 9. This CDR3 reads CATWDRGGKLF. CDR3 coding DNA: TGTGCCACCTGGGACCGGGGGGGGAAACTCTTT.

By share of the sample, this clone is medium-sized. The rearrangement joins TRGV3 to TRGJ1 or TRGJ2. TCRdb carries no J gene annotation; the J gene was assigned here by matching the DNA with germline. The CDR3 is made up of 12 amino acids. J lost 9 bases, V lost 5 bases, and 10 bases had no gene match. The germline V gene has CDR1 VTNTFY and CDR2 YDVSTARD (reference sequence). As DNA, the CDR3 is TGTGCCACCTGGGTGCATCGCGGTAAGAAACTCTTT. Amino acids: CATWVHRGKKLF.

By share of the sample, this clone is medium-sized. The chain is built from TRGV8 and TRGJ1 or TRGJ2. Since TCRdb gives no J gene, matching the DNA to germline was used here to assign it. V lost 5 bases and J lost 5; bases outside the gene matches: 6. The CDR3 loop spans 12 amino acids. Germline V gene sequence: CDR1 VENAVY, CDR2 YDSYNSRV. CDR3 amino acids: CATWVPHYKKLF. DNA for the CDR3: TGTGCCACCTGGGTCCCTCATTATAAGAAACTCTTT.

In its sample, this clone is medium-sized. The gene calls are TRGV9 and TRGJP. The J gene is not listed in TCRdb, so it was assigned here from a DNA match to germline. The V gene end was trimmed by 0 bases and the J gene end by 7 bases; junction bases not matched to a gene: 6. Germline CDR1 and CDR2: GITISATS and ISYDGTV (reference sequence). The CDR3 contains 17 residues. The CDR3 nucleotides are TGTGCCTTGTGGGAGGTGCGGTTCGAGTTGGGCAAAAAAATCAAGGTATTT. Translated, it gives CALWEVRFELGKKIKVF.

On this clone: The mismatch at residue 6 between this DNA's translation and the TCRdb protein of a much larger clone likely reflects a read error; the protein shown is translated from the DNA. This chain links TRGV8 with TRGJ1 or TRGJ2. TCRdb records no J gene; here it was assigned by comparing the DNA to germline. Trimming removed 9 bases from V and 7 bases from J; junction bases left unmatched: 12. Per the germline V gene, CDR1 is VENAVY and CDR2 is YDSYNSRV. This CDR3 region has 12 residues. CDR3 amino acids: CATPANLYKKLF. CDR3 in DNA: TGTGCCACCCCCGCGAATCTGTATAAGAAACTCTTT.

This chain connects TRGV2 to TRGJP2. No J segment appears in TCRdb, so it was assigned here by matching the sequence to germline. Looked up from germline, CDR1 is EGSNGY and CDR2 is YDSYNSKV. CDR3 length equals 16 residues. V shed 1 base, J shed 2 bases, and the junction held 7 bases outside the gene matches. The CDR3 sequence: CATWDGHKSSDWIKTF. The CDR3 DNA follows: TGTGCCACCTGGGACGGCCACAAGAGTAGTGATTGGATCAAGACGTTT.

This clone is deemed medium-sized (0.01 to 0.1%). The CDR3 loop reads CATWELSNYYKKLF. The DNA for the CDR3 is TGTGCCACCTGGGAGCTATCGAATTATTATAAGAAACTCTTT. J is TRGJ1 or TRGJ2 and V is TRGV4. The J gene is not listed in TCRdb, so it was assigned here from a DNA match to germline. V gave up 4 bases and J gave up 0 bases; unmatched junction bases: 6. The CDR3 has 14 amino acids. The germline V gene encodes CDR1 EGSTGY and CDR2 YDSYTSSV.

In its sample, this clone is medium-sized (0.01 to 0.1%). V and J are TRGV8 and TRGJ1 or TRGJ2. Germline matching of the DNA provided the J gene here, since TCRdb leaves it blank. The CDR3 runs to 11 residues. Trimming took 1 base from V and 6 from J; bases not matched to a gene: 0. Germline V lookup: CDR1 VENAVY, CDR2 YDSYNSRV. The CDR3 here is CATWDSYKKLF. The CDR3 DNA follows: TGTGCCACCTGGGATAGTTATAAGAAACTCTTT.

This clone has at least ten counts. J is TRGJ1 or TRGJ2 and V is TRGV9. In the absence of a J gene in TCRdb, the DNA was matched to germline to assign it here. Germline V gives CDR1 GITISATS, CDR2 ISYDGTV (reference sequence). With 4 bases clipped from V and 3 bases from J, the junction kept 12 bases outside the gene matches. The CDR3 totals 15 residues. CDR3 in amino acids: CALWDPTLSYYKKLF. CDR3 bases: TGTGCCTTGTGGGACCCCACCCTGTCTTATTATAAGAAACTCTTT.

The chain joins TRGV10 to TRGJP1. TCRdb does not report a J gene; here it was assigned by matching the DNA to germline references. TRGV10 is given ORF status, its function remaining uncertain. The CDR3 contains 15 residues. V trimming: 8 bases; J trimming: 2 bases; junction bases outside the gene matches: 9. CDR3 region: CAAWDLGTTGWFKIF. The CDR3 bases are TGTGCTGCGTGGGATTTGGGGACCACTGGTTGGTTCAAGATATTT.

This clone is deemed medium-sized (0.01 to 0.1%). The V gene is TRGV2; the J gene was not called. The CDR3 contains 10 residues. Germline lookup yields CDR1 EGSNGY and CDR2 YDSYNSKV. CDR3 sequence reads: CATWDGPFLF. The CDR3 DNA is TGTGCCACCTGGGACGGGCCATTTCTCTTT.

This clone ranks as medium-sized. The chain combines TRGV4 with TRGJ1 or TRGJ2. The J gene is absent in TCRdb and was assigned here via DNA matching to germline. CDR3 size: 12 residues. Germline values: CDR1 EGSTGY, CDR2 YDSYTSSV. After removal of 5 bases from V and 3 bases from J, the junction contained 4 bases not matched to a gene. CDR3 loop: CATWGSYYKKLF. CDR3 nucleotide sequence: TGTGCCACCTGGGGCAGTTATTATAAGAAACTCTTT.

By share, this clone ranks as medium-sized. CDR3 protein: CATWDRYKKLF. The CDR3 region has the DNA TGTGCCACCTGGGATCGGTATAAGAAACTCTTT. This sequence joins TRGV4 and TRGJ1 or TRGJ2. The J gene, absent from TCRdb, was called here by matching the DNA to germline. The V gene end was trimmed by 3 bases and the J gene end by 7 bases; junction bases not matched to a gene: 3. The CDR3 has 11 amino acids. Germline V gives CDR1 EGSTGY, CDR2 YDSYTSSV.

As to this clone: No DNA is shown, since the ends of the CDR3 on it are uncertain; the CDR3 is the one TCRdb lists. The V gene corresponds to TRGV3; no J gene was called. Both ends counted, the CDR3 spans 16 residues. Germline loops: CDR1 VTNTFY, CDR2 YDVSTARD (reference sequence). The CDR3 sequence: CATWDRPISLAVEQHF.

Judged by abundance, this clone is medium-sized. V is TRGV8 and J is TRGJP2. The J gene, left out of TCRdb, was set here by checking the DNA against germline. The length of the CDR3 is 12 residues. Per the germline V gene, CDR1 is VENAVY and CDR2 is YDSYNSRV. Losses at the gene ends were 3 bases for V and 6 bases for J; bases not matched to a gene: 1. The CDR3 here is CATWDRDWIKTF. In DNA form, the CDR3 reads TGTGCCACCTGGGATCGTGATTGGATCAAGACGTTT.

By sample share, this clone is medium-sized (0.01 to 0.1%). Other nucleotide sequences from this sample produce the same CDR3. The chain uses TRGV8 and TRGJP1. The J gene comes from matching the DNA to germline here; TCRdb lacks it. V shed 1 base and J 3 bases; nucleotides not matched to a gene: 5. The length of the CDR3 is 15 residues. The germline gives CDR1 VENAVY, CDR2 YDSYNSRV. This CDR3 is CATWDRRATGWFKIF. The CDR3 DNA is TGTGCCACCTGGGATAGAAGGGCCACTGGTTGGTTCAAGATATTT.

This clone qualifies as medium-sized. J is TRGJ1 or TRGJ2 and V is TRGV10. As TCRdb names no J gene, one was assigned here on the basis of a DNA match to germline. TRGV10 is marked as an open reading frame, function uncertain. There are 13 residues in the CDR3. J gave up 3 bases and V 8 bases, and 8 bases lay outside the gene matches. This CDR3 reads CAAWDPFYYKKLF. The CDR3 DNA is TGTGCTGCGTGGGATCCTTTTTATTATAAGAAACTCTTT.

The gene calls are TRGV9 and TRGJP. TCRdb gives no J gene; it was assigned here by matching the DNA to germline. This CDR3 has 16 amino acids. With V trimmed by 3 bases and J by 17 bases, 16 bases remained unmatched. The germline gives CDR1 GITISATS, CDR2 ISYDGTV (reference sequence). The DNA for the CDR3 is TGTGCCTTGTGGGAGATAGCAAGAGTTGGGCAAAAAATCAAGGTATTT. Translation gives CALWEIARVGQKIKVF.